The clone carrying this T cell receptor (beta chain) was seen a single time. These data originate in a study of blood T cell repertoires in COVID-19. For the study at large: The study drew acute and convalescent COVID-19 samples from the United States, Italy and Spain. The analysed material was cDNA or gDNA that came from T cells, B-cell-depleted T cells, or PBMCs.

Original analysis: Using reference gene primer amplification, nucleated cell counts were estimated. Produced via immunoSEQ multiplex PCR; TCRdb's table is partial and in-frame only. The DNA gave D and trimming, while V, J and clone size come from that table. The table has 110,000 or so clones, 85% seen once; the top ten hold 10% to 15%. Looked up from germline, CDR1 is LGHDT and CDR2 is YNNKEL (reference sequence). V was pared by 0 bases and J by 5 bases, with 13 bases of the junction left unmatched. The CDR3 length is 19 residues. Sequenced input: peripheral blood. The source is a human donor in a cohort sampled during active COVID-19. The chain employs TRBV3-1 (or the pseudogene TRBV3-2) and TRBJ1-6, with TRBD1 matching 7 bases. The CDR3 reads CASSQDMAGGITNNSPLHF. The CDR3 bases are TGTGCCAGCAGCCAAGATATGGCAGGGGGAATTACAAATAATTCACCCCTCCACTTT.